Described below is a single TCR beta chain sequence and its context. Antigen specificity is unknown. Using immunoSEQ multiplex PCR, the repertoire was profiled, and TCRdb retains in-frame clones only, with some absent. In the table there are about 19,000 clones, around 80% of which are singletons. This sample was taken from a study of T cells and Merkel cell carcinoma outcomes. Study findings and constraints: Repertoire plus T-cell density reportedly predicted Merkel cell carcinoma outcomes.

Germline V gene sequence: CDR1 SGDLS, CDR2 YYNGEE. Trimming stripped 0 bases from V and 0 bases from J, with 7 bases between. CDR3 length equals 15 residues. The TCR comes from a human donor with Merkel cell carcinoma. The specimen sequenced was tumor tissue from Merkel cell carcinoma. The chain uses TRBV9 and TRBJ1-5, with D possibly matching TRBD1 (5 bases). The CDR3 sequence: CASSVDGGSNQPQHF. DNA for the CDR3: TGTGCCAGCAGCGTAGACGGGGGTAGCAATCAGCCCCAGCATTTT.